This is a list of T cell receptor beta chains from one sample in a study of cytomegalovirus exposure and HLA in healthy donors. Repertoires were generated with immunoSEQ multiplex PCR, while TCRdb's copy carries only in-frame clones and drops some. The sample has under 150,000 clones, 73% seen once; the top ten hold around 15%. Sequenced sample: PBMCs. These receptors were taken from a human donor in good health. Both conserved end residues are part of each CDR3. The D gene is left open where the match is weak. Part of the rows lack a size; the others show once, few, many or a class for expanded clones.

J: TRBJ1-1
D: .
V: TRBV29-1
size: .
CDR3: CSGIQPILNTEAFF
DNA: TGCAGCGGTATACAGCCGATTTTGAACACTGAAGCTTTCTTT

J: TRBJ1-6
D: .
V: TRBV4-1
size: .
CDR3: CASSPMGGSLGSPLHF
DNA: TGCGCCAGCAGCCCGATGGGGGGTTCGTTAGGTTCACCCCTCCACTTT

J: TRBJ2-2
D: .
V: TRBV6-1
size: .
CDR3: CASSARQGAGELFF
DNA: TGTGCCAGCAGTGCCCGCCAGGGCGCCGGGGAGCTGTTTTTT

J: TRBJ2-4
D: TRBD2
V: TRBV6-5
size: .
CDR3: CASSYTGRAQNIQYF
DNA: TGTGCCAGCAGTTACACGGGGAGGGCCCAAAACATTCAGTACTTC

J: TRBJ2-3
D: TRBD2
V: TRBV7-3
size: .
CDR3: CASSHRAGGTDTQYF
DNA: TGTGCCAGCAGCCACCGAGCGGGGGGCACAGATACGCAGTATTTT

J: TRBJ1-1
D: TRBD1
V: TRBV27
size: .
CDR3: CASSLSGTAEAFF
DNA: TGTGCCAGCAGTTTATCCGGGACAGCTGAAGCTTTCTTT

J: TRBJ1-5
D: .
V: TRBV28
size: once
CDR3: CASSFEQGFGNQPQHF
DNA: TGTGCCAGCAGTTTTGAACAGGGTTTCGGCAATCAGCCCCAGCATTTT

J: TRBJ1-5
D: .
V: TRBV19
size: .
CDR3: CASRGLINQPQHF
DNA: TGTGCCAGTAGGGGACTTATCAATCAGCCCCAGCATTTT

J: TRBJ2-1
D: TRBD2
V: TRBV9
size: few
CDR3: CASSYASGPYNEQFF
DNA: TGTGCCAGCAGTTACGCTAGCGGGCCCTACAATGAGCAGTTCTTC

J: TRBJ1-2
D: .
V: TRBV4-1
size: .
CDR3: CASSQQGTNYGYTF
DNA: TGCGCCAGCAGCCAGCAGGGAACGAACTATGGCTACACCTTC

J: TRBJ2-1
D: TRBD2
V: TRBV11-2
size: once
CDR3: CASSLSLADNEQFF
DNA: TGTGCCAGCAGCTTAAGCCTAGCGGACAATGAGCAGTTCTTC

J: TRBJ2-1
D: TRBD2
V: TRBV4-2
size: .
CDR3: CASSQVTMTSGIDEQFF
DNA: TGTGCCAGCAGCCAAGTTACGATGACTAGCGGGATCGATGAGCAGTTCTTC

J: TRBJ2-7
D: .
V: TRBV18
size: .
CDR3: CASSPTTYEQYF
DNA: TGTGCCAGCTCACCAACCACTTACGAGCAGTACTTC

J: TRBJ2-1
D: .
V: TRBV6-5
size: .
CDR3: CASSYPGNEQFF
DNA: TGTGCCAGCAGTTATCCGGGAAATGAGCAGTTCTTC

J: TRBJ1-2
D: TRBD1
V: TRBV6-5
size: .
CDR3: CASSYGTDGYTF
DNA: TGTGCCAGCAGTTACGGGACAGATGGCTACACCTTC

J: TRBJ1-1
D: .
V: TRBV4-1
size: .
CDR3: CASSQVGGLTEAFF
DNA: TGCGCCAGCAGCCAAGTAGGAGGGCTCACTGAAGCTTTCTTT

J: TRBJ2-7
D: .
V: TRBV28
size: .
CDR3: CASSLKAFSAKKDNSYEQYF
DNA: TGTGCCAGCAGTTTAAAGGCCTTCAGCGCCAAAAAAGATAACTCCTACGAGCAGTACTTC

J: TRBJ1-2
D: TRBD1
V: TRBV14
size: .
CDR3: CASSPGQSYGYTF
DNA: TGTGCCAGCAGCCCGGGACAGTCCTATGGCTACACCTTC

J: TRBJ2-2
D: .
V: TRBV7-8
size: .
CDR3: CASSLRDLTNTGELFF
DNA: TGTGCCAGCAGCTTACGGGACTTAACGAACACCGGGGAGCTGTTTTTT

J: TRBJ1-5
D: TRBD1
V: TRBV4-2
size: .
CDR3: CASSQGDRGYSNQPQHF
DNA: TGTGCCAGCAGCCAGGGGGACAGGGGATATAGCAATCAGCCCCAGCATTTT

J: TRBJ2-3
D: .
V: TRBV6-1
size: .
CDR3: CASSDFVEVTDTQYF
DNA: TGTGCCAGCAGTGATTTTGTGGAGGTTACAGATACGCAGTATTTT

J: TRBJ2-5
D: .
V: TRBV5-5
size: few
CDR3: CASSFSSGETQYF
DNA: TGTGCCAGCAGTTTTTCATCAGGAGAGACCCAGTACTTC

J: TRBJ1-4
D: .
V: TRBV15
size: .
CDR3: CATSRDGRGFEKLFF
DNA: TGTGCCACCAGCAGAGATGGCAGGGGATTCGAAAAACTGTTTTTT

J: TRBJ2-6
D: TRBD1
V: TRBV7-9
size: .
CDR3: CASSFRQGSGANVLTF
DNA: TGTGCCAGCAGCTTCCGACAGGGATCCGGGGCCAACGTCCTGACTTTC

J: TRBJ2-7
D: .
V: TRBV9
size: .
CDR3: CASSPGGPRAYEQYF
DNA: TGTGCCAGCAGCCCCGGGGGGCCCCGGGCCTACGAGCAGTACTTC